This T cell receptor (beta chain) was recorded in a study of T cells in Graves' hyperthyroidism and ophthalmopathy. Whole-study context: Peripheral blood specimens were obtained at initial diagnosis, prior to any treatment.

TCR beta CDR3 sequences were amplified from RNA transcripts. The TCR CDR3 was amplified in a first-round RT-PCR using the HTBI primer set. TCRdb used MiXCR to reprocess the multiplex PCR reads, holding one entry per CDR3 protein. The profile shows a few hundred thousand distinct CDR3 sequences, roughly an eighth of them singletons. Among the patients, aged 18 to 65, hyperthyroidism was newly diagnosed and had lasted under 2 months. Germline V gene sequence: CDR1 SSHAT, CDR2 FNYEAQ (reference sequence). CDR3 length: 14 residues. Study-level points and caveats: Also found in blood were most expanded thyroid clonotypes above 0.001.

This clonotype was picked up many times. Its antigen is undetermined. A read error may account for a junction end that differs from germline. The TCR originated in a woman younger than 30 with Graves' hyperthyroidism. Sequenced material: blood. The chain recombines TRBV7-7 with TRBJ2-5; 7 nucleotides align to TRBD1. DNA for the CDR3: TGTGCTAGCAGCTTAGACAGGGAGCAAGAGACCCAGTACTTC. This translates into CASSLDREQETQYF.